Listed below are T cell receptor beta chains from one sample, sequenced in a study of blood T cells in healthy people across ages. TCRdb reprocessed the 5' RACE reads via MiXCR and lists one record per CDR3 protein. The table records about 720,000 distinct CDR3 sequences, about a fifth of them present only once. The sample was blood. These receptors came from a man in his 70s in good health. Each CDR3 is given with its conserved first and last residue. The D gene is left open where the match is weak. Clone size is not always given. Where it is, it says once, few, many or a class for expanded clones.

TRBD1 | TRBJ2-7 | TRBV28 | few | TGTGCCAGCATCCAGACAGGGGGCGACTACGAGCAGTACTTC | CASIQTGGDYEQYF
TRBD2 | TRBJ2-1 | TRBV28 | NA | TGTGCCGCGACTAATGGGGGAGGGCCCCTTGAGCAGTTCTTC | CAATNGGGPLEQFF
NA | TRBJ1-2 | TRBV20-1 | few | TGCAGTGCTAGAGACCAGGGGAGCGGCTACACCTTC | CSARDQGSGYTF
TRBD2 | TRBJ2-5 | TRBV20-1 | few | TGCAGTGCAACCAAGCGGGGGAAAGAGACCCAGTACTTC | CSATKRGKETQYF
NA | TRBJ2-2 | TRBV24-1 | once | TGTGCCACCATGGCTAGTGGGAACACCGGGGAGCTGTTTTTT | CATMASGNTGELFF
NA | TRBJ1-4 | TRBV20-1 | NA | TGCAGTGCTAGAGCACTCAGGGGAGAGGAGGAAAAACTGGCTTTT | CSARALRGEEEKLAF
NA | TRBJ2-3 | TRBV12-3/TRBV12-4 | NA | TGTGCCAGCAGTTTATCCTTGGGGTTAGCGGCCTCTAGCACAGATACGCAGTATTTT | CASSLSLGLAASSTDTQYF
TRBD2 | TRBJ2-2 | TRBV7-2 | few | TGTGCCAGCAGCCAAGCGGGGGGGATGACCGGGGAGCTGTTTTTT | CASSQAGGMTGELFF
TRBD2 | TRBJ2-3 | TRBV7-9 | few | TGTGCCAGCAGCTTAGCTGTCGTAGCGGGGGGGCTTGATACGCAGTATTTT | CASSLAVVAGGLDTQYF
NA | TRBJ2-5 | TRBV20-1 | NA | TGCAGTGTAGCGACCGAGACCCAGTACTTC | CSVATETQYF
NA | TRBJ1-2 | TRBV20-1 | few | TGCAGTGCTAGAGTAATCTCGAGGGAGTCGGGCTATGGCTACACCTTC | CSARVISRESGYGYTF
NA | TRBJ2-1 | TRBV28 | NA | TGTGCCACTCCAAGAAATGGGGCCGATAATGAGCAGTTCTTC | CATPRNGADNEQFF
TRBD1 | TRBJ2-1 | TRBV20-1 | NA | TGCAGTGCCGGGGACAGGGGTCATGAGCAGTTCTTC | CSAGDRGHEQFF
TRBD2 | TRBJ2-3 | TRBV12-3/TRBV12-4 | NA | TGTGCCAGCAGCCTAAGCGGGAGCTGGAATACGCAGTATTTT | CASSLSGSWNTQYF
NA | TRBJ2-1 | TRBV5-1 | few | TGCGCCAGCAGCCCAACCATTAGTAGGGCTCTTAGGTCCTACAATGAGCAGTTCTTC | CASSPTISRALRSYNEQFF
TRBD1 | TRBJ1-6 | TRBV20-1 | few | TGCAGTGCTAGAGTGACAGGGGGCGAAAAGCTCCACTTT | CSARVTGGEKLHF
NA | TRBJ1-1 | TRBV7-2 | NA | TGTGCCAGCAGCCGTTATCAGGGGAACACTGAAGCTTTCTTT | CASSRYQGNTEAFF
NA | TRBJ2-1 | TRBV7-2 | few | TGTGCCAGCAGTATCTTGAGCTCCTACAATGAGCAGTTCTTC | CASSILSSYNEQFF
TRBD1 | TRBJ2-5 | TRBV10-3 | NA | TGTGCCATCAAGGGACAGGGGAACCAAGAGACCCAGTACTTC | CAIKGQGNQETQYF
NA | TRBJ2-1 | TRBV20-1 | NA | TGCAGTGCTAGAGATAGGTATGAGCAGTTCTTC | CSARDRYEQFF
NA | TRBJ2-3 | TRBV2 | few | TGTGCCAGCAGTGAAATTGGTAGCGGCCGCACAGATACGCAGTATTTT | CASSEIGSGRTDTQYF
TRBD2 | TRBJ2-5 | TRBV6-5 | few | TGTGCCAGCAGAAGGACTAGCGGGTACCAAGAGACCCAGTACTTC | CASRRTSGYQETQYF
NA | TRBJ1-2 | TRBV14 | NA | TGTGCCAGCAGCTGGACGGTGAACTATGGGTACACCTTC | CASSWTVNYGYTF
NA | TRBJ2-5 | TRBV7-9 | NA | TGTGCCAGCAGCTCCTGGAAAGAGACCCAGTACTTC | CASSSWKETQYF
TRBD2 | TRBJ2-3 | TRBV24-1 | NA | TGTGCCACCAGCACCACCACTAGCGGTTGGACAGATACGCAGTATTTT | CATSTTTSGWTDTQYF
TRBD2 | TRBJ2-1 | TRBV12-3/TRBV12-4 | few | TGTGCCAGCAGCGTAAGCGGGACCCGCTACAATGAGCAGTTCTTC | CASSVSGTRYNEQFF
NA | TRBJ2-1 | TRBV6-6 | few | TGTGCCAGCAACAAGGACGGGGATTACAATGAGCAGTTCTTC | CASNKDGDYNEQFF
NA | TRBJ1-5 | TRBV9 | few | TGTGCCAGCAGCGTAGCTGAGGCTGCTGATCAGCCCCAGCATTTT | CASSVAEAADQPQHF
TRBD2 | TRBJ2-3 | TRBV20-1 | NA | TGCAGTGCTAGAGGGAGGGAGGGGACAGATACGCAGTATTTT | CSARGREGTDTQYF
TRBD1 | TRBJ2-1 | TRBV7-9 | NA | TGTGCCAGTAGCCAGCGACAGGGCACCTATGAGCAGTTCTTC | CASSQRQGTYEQFF
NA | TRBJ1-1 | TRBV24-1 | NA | TGTGCCACCAGTTCCCACGGTGTTAACACTGAAGCTTTCTTT | CATSSHGVNTEAFF
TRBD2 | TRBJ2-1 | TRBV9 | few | TGTGCCAGCAGCGTAGACGCTTGGACTAGCGGGAGGGGCAATGAGCAGTTCTTC | CASSVDAWTSGRGNEQFF
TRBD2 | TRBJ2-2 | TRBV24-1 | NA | TGTGCCACCAGTGATCCAACTAGCGCCGACACCGGGGAGCTGTTTTTT | CATSDPTSADTGELFF
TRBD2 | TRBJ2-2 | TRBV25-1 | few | TGTGCCAGCAGCGCCAGACTAGCGGGAGGGAAGAACACCGGGGAGCTGTTTTTT | CASSARLAGGKNTGELFF
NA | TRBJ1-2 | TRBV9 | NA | TGTGCCACCCAAAACAGAAGCCATGGCTACACCTTC | CATQNRSHGYTF
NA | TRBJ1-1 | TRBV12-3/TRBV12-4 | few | TGTGCCAGCACCCGGGGACTTCGTGAAGCTTTCTTT | CASTRGLREAFF
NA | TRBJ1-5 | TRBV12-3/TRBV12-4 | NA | TGTGCCAGCAGCCTCCTGCGTGGGGGGCCCAATCAGCCCCAGCATTTT | CASSLLRGGPNQPQHF
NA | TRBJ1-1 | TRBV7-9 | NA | TGTGCCAGCAGCTTAAATTCTGGGGCCGCTGAAGCTTTCTTT | CASSLNSGAAEAFF